A single sample gave rise to the 5 T cell receptor beta chains below, sequenced in a study of blood T cell repertoires in COVID-19. Data came from immunoSEQ multiplex PCR; TCRdb stores just in-frame clones and leaves some out. The table shows over 55,000 clones, with about four fifths occurring only once. The specimen was peripheral blood. Every receptor here comes from a human donor in a cohort sampled during active COVID-19.

The rearrangement links TRBV19 to TRBJ2-2, with D tentatively TRBD1 (6 bases). Looked up from germline, CDR1 is LNHDA and CDR2 is SQIVND (reference sequence). Trimming cost V 1 base and J 4 bases, with 10 bases left between them. The CDR3 has 15 amino acids. CDR3 nucleotide sequence: TGTGCCAGTAGTATAGTCCACAGGGCCACCGGGGAGCTGTTTTTT. Translated, it gives CASSIVHRATGELFF.

This chain uses TRBV9 with TRBJ2-5; TRBD2 matches at 7 bases. Germline CDR1 SGDLS, CDR2 YYNGEE. The CDR3 runs to 14 residues. V trimming: 1 base; J trimming: 1 base; junction bases outside the gene matches: 1. The CDR3 coding sequence is TGTGCCAGCAGCGTAAGGGAGGGCCAAGAGACCCAGTACTTC. Its protein product is CASSVREGQETQYF.

The chain employs TRBV2 and TRBJ2-1; D may be TRBD2 (7 bases). CDR3 length equals 15 residues. Trimming pared 3 bases from V and 2 bases from J, leaving 11 bases between. From germline, CDR1 is SNHLY and CDR2 FYNNEI. The CDR3 protein is CASSDGGGAYNEQFF. Here the CDR3 DNA reads TGTGCCAGCAGTGACGGCGGGGGCGCCTACAATGAGCAGTTCTTC.

The V and J genes are TRBV6-5 and TRBJ2-1; 12 positions agree with TRBD2. After removal of 6 bases from V and 10 bases from J, the junction contained 7 bases not matched to a gene. Germline V gene lookup returns CDR1 MNHEY and CDR2 SVGAGI. The length of the CDR3 is 14 residues. The DNA of the CDR3 is TGTGCCAGCAGCGCCCTAGCGGGGGGGGGCGAGCAGTTCTTC. Encoded protein: CASSALAGGGEQFF.

V usage is TRBV4-2 and J usage is TRBJ2-5; TRBD2 aligns across 10 bases. From germline, CDR1 is LGHNA and CDR2 YNFKEQ. V lost 0 bases and J lost 5; bases outside the gene matches: 9. The CDR3 extends over 17 amino acids. CDR3 coding DNA: TGTGCCAGCAGCCAAGATCCTAGGACTAGCGGTGGGGAGACCCAGTACTTC. Its translation: CASSQDPRTSGGETQYF.